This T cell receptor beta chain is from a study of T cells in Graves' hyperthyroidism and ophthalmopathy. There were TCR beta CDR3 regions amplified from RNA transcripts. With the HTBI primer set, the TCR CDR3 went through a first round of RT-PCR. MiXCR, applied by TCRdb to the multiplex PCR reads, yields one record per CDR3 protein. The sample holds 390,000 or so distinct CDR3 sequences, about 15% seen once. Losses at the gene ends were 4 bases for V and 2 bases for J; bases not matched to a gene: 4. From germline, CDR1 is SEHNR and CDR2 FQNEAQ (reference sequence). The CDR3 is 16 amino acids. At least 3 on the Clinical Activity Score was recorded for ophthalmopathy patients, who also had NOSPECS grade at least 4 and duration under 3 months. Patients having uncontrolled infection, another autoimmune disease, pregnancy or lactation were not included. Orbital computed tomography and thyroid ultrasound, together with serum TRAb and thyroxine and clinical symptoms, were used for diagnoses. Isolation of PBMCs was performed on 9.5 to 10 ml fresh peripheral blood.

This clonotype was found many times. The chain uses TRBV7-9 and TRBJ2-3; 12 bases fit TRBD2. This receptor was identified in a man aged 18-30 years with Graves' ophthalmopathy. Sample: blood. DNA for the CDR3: TGTGCCAGCAGCTCGACTAGCGGGAGAATCACAGATACGCAGTATTTT. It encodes CASSSTSGRITDTQYF.